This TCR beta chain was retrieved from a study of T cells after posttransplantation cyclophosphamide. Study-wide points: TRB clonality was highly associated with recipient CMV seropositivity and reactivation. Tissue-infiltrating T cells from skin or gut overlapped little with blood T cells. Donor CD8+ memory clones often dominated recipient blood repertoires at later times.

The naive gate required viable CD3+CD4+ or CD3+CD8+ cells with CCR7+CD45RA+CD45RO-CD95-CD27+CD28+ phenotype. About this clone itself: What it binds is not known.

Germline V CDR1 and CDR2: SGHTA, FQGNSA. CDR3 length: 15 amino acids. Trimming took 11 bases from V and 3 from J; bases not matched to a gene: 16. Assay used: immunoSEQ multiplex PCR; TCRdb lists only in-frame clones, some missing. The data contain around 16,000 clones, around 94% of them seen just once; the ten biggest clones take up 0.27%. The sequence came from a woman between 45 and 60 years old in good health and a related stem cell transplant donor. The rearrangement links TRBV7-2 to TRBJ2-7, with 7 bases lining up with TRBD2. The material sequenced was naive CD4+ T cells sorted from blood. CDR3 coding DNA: TGTGCCGGGTCGGTGGGTGGCGGGAGTATCTACGAGCAGTACTTC. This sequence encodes CAGSVGGGSIYEQYF. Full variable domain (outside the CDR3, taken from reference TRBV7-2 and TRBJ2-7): GAGVSQSPSNKVTEKGKDVELRCDPISGHTALYWYRQSLGQGLEFLIYFQGNSAPDKSGLPSDRFSAERTGGSVSTLTIQRTQQEDSAVYLCAGSVGGGSIYEQYFGPGTRLTVT.